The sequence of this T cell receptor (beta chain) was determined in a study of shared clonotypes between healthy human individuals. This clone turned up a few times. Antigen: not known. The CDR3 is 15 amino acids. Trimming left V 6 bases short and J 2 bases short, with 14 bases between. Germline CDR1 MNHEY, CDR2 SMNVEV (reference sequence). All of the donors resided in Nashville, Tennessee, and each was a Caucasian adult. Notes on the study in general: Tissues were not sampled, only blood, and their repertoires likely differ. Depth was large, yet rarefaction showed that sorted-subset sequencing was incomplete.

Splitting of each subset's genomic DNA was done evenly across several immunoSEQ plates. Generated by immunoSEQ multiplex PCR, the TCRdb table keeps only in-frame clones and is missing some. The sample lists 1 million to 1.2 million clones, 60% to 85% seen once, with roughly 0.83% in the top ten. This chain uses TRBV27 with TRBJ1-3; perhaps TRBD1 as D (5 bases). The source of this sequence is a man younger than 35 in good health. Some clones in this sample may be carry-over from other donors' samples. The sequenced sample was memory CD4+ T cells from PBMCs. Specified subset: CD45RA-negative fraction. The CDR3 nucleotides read TGTGCCAGCAGCCCCAGGGTTAATCCTGGAAACACCATATATTTT. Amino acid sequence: CASSPRVNPGNTIYF.